This record looks at one TCR beta chain sequence and its context. Genes and germline come from the mouse. The CDR3 end is not reached by the read, which stops 1 residue before it; the germline J gene fills it in. These data come from a study of tissue T cells after allogeneic stem cell transplantation. V shed 0 bases and J shed 2 bases, with 3 bases lying between them. The CDR3 length is 13 residues. Looked up from germline, CDR1 is SGHSA and CDR2 is FRNQAP. Libraries were prepared by immunoSEQ multiplex PCR; TCRdb keeps only in-frame clonotypes and omits some of them. The sample lists 1,500 to 2,000 clones, approximately 54% seen once, with roughly 24% in the top ten. Indicated time point: mouse harvest day 7 after allogeneic transplant. Each mouse received 10^7 T-cell-depleted marrow cells plus 10^6 splenic CD5+ T cells by tail vein.

V and J are TRBV16 and TRBJ2-4; no definite D call. The source is a female BALB/c mouse given C57BL/6 T cells with graft-versus-host disease after an allogeneic hematopoietic cell transplant. Material for sequencing was spleen. CDR3 DNA, as far as it was read: TGTGCAAGCAGCTTAGAGGTTCAAAACACCTTGTAC. Encoded protein: CASSLEVQNTLY. The entire CDR3 protein reads CASSLEVQNTLYF.